This TCR beta chain originates from a study of shared clonotypes between healthy human individuals. Notes on the study in general: For naive CD4 cells, around 5% of clonotypes were shared across a handful of donors. The study found lower generation probabilities in non-shared clonotypes than in those shared by all four donors.

V was pared by 5 bases and J by 4 bases, with 21 bases between. The CDR3 contains 16 residues. The germline gives CDR1 SGHDT, CDR2 YYEEEE. A remark on this clone: The antigen remains unidentified.

The test was conducted at deep level. The repertoire was sequenced with immunoSEQ multiplex PCR; TCRdb's copy has only in-frame clones and lacks some. The sample has approximately 1,000,000 clones; 70% to 85% are singletons. The receptor comes from a young man in good health. Some clones in this sample may be carry-over from other donors' samples. This chain uses TRBV5-6 with TRBJ2-5, with D perhaps TRBD1 (6 bases). Sequencing was performed on memory CD4+ T cells from PBMCs. As to subset: CD45RA-negative fraction. CDR3 DNA: TGTGCCAGCAGTAGCGTGGGACCAAGGGGGAGAGAGACCCAGTACTTC. Amino acid sequence: CASSSVGPRGRETQYF.